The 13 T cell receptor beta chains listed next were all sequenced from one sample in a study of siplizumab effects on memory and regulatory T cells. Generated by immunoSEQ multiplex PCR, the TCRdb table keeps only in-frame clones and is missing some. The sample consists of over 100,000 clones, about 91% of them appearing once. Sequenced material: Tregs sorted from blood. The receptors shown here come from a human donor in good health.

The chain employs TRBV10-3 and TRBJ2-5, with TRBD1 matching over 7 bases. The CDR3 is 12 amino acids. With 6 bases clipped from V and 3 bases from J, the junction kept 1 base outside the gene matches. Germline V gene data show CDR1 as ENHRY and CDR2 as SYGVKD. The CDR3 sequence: CAIRDRKETQYF. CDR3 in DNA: TGTGCCATCAGGGACAGGAAAGAGACCCAGTACTTC.

The CDR3 bases are TGTGCCAGCAGCTTAGTTCCCCTGAGGGCTTTCTTT. Translation gives CASSLVPLRAFF. This sequence joins TRBV11-3 and TRBJ1-1, with D uncertain. Germline CDR1 and CDR2: SGHNT and YENEEA. The length of the CDR3 is 12 residues. V was pared by 1 base and J by 11 bases, with 11 bases between. The full variable domain, with the rest looked up from reference TRBV11-3 and TRBJ1-1, is EAGVVQSPRYKIIEKKQPVAFWCNPISGHNTLYWYLQNLGQGPELLIRYENEEAVDDSQLPKDRFSAERLKGVDSTLKIQPAELGDSAVYLCASSLVPLRAFFGQGTRLTVV.

CDR3 sequence reads: CASSYAGRQPQHF. Here the CDR3 DNA reads TGTGCCAGCAGTTACGCAGGGCGGCAGCCCCAGCATTTT. The chain joins TRBV6-5 to TRBJ1-5; possibly TRBD1 for D (5 bases). The CDR3 contains 13 residues. The V gene's germline CDR1 is MNHEY and CDR2 SVGAGI. Trimming removed 2 bases at V and 7 bases at J, with 9 bases between.

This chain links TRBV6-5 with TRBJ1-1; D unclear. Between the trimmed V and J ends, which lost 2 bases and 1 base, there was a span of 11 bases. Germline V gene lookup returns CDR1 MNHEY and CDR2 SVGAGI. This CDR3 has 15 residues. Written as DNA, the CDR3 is TGTGCCAGCAGTTACCAGTATACGGGGAACACTGAAGCTTTCTTT. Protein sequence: CASSYQYTGNTEAFF.

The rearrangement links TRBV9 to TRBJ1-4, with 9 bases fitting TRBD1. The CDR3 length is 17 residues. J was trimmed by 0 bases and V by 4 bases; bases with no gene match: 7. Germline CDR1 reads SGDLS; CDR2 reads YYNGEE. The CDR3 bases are TGTGCCAGCAGCACCGGGACAGGGAAGGCAACTAATGAAAAACTGTTTTTT. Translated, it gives CASSTGTGKATNEKLFF.

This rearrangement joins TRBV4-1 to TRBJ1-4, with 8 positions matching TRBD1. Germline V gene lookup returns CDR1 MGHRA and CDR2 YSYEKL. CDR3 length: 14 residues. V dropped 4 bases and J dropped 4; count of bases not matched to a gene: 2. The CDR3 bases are TGCGCCAGCAGCCGCGGACAGGGTAATGAAAAACTGTTTTTT. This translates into CASSRGQGNEKLFF.

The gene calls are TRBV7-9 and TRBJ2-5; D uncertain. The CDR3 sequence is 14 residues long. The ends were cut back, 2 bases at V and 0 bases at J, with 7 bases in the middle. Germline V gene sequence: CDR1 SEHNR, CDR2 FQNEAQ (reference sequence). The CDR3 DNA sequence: TGTGCCAGCAGCTTACTTAGTAACCAAGAGACCCAGTACTTC. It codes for CASSLLSNQETQYF.

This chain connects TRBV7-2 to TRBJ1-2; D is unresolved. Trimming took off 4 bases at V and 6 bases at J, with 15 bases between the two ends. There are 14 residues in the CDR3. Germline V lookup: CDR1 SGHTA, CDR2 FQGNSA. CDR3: CASSSGGPYDGYTF. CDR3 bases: TGTGCCAGCAGCTCCGGTGGGCCCTACGATGGCTACACCTTC.

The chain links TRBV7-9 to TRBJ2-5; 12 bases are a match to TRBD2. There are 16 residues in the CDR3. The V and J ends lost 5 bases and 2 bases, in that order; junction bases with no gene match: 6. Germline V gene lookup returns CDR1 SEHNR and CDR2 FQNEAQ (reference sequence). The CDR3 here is CASSKGLAGPQETQYF. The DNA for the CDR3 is TGTGCCAGCAGCAAAGGACTAGCGGGGCCTCAAGAGACCCAGTACTTC.

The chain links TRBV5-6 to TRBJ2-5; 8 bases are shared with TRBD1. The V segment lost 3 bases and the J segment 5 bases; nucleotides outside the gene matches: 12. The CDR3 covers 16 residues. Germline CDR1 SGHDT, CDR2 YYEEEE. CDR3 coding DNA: TGTGCCAGCAGCTATATCGATCCAGGGGGCGGTGAGACCCAGTACTTC. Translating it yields CASSYIDPGGGETQYF.

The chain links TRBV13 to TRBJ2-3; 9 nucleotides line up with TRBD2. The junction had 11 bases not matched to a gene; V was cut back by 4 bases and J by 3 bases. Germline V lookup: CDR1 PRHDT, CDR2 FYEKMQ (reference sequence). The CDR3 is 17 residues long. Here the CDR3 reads CASSWGLASVETDTQYF. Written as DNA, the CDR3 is TGTGCCAGCAGCTGGGGACTAGCCTCAGTTGAGACAGATACGCAGTATTTT.

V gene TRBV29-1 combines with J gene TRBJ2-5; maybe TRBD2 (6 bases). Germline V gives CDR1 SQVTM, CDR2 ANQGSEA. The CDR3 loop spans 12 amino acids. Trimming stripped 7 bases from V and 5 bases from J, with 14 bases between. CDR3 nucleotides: TGCAGCGCCGAGGAGGGCCGGGAGACCCAGTACTTC. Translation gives CSAEEGRETQYF.

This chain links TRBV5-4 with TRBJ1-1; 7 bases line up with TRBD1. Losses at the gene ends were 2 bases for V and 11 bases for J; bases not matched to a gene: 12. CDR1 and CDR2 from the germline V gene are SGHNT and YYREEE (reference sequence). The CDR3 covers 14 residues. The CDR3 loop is CASSLVGQEFSAFF. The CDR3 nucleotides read TGTGCCAGCAGCTTAGTCGGACAGGAATTTTCGGCTTTCTTT.